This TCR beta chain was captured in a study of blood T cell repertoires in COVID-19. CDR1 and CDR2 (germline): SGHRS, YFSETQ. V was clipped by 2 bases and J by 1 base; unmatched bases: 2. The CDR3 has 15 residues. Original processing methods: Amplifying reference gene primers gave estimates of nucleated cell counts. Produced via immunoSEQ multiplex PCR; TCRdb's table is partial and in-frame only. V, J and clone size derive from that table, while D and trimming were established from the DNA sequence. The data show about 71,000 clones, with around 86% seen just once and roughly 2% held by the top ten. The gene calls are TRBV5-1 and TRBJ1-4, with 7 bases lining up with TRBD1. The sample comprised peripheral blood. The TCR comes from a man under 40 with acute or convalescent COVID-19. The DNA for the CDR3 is TGCGCCAGCAGCTTTTGGACAGGAACTAATGAAAAACTGTTTTTT. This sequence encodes CASSFWTGTNEKLFF. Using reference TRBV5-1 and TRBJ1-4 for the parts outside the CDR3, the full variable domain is KAGVTQTPRYLIKTRGQQVTLSCSPISGHRSVSWYQQTPGQGLQFLFEYFSETQRNKGNFPGRFSGRQFSNSRSEMNVSTLELGDSALYLCASSFWTGTNEKLFFGSGTQLSVL.